These 4 T cell receptor beta chains came from one sample sequenced in a study of T cells in Graves' hyperthyroidism and ophthalmopathy. Template material for amplifying TCR beta CDR3 regions consisted of RNA transcripts. Carried out on the TCR CDR3, a first-round RT-PCR used the HTBI primer set. From the multiplex PCR reads, TCRdb called clonotypes with MiXCR, one entry per CDR3 protein. Of fewer than 450,000 distinct CDR3 sequences listed, about 15% are singletons. The sequenced material came from blood. All receptors come from a woman in her 30s with Graves' hyperthyroidism that later progressed to Graves' ophthalmopathy.

CDR3 bases: TGTGCCAGCAGCTTGAATTACAATGAGCAGTTCTTC. It translates to CASSLNYNEQFF. The rearrangement links TRBV27 to TRBJ2-1; D unclear. The CDR3 extends over 12 amino acids. Trimming left V 6 bases short and J 4 bases short, with 7 bases between. Germline V gene lookup returns CDR1 MNHEY and CDR2 SMNVEV (reference sequence).

Ten or more counts support this clonotype. The J gene is TRBJ2-7, the V gene TRBV30, with 7 bases lining up with TRBD2. Trimming at V came to 2 bases and at J to 6 bases, leaving 4 bases not matched to a gene. Germline CDR1 reads GTSNPN; CDR2 reads SVGIG (reference sequence). The CDR3 is made up of 12 amino acids. For the CDR3, the DNA is TGTGCCTGGAGTAGAAGCGGGGTCGAGCAGTACTTC. This encodes CAWSRSGVEQYF.

This clonotype came up many times. The J gene is TRBJ2-3, the V gene TRBV27; D perhaps matches TRBD2 (6 bases). The CDR3 sequence is 15 residues long. V lost 10 bases to trimming and J lost 10 bases, with 27 bases between them. Germline-derived CDR1 and CDR2 are MNHEY and SMNVEV (reference sequence). The CDR3 reads CAKKGLPVGLEAQYF. As DNA, the CDR3 is TGTGCCAAAAAGGGACTGCCCGTTGGGTTGGAGGCGCAGTATTTT.

This clonotype was recorded many times. V is TRBV6-1 and J is TRBJ1-2; no definite D call. CDR3 size: 15 residues. Germline-derived CDR1 and CDR2 are MNHNS and SASEGT. Trimming stripped 7 bases from V and 2 bases from J, with 17 bases between. CDR3 nucleotide sequence: TGTGCCAGCACATTTGACATCGGGGTGAACTATGGCTACACCTTC. Residues: CASTFDIGVNYGYTF.